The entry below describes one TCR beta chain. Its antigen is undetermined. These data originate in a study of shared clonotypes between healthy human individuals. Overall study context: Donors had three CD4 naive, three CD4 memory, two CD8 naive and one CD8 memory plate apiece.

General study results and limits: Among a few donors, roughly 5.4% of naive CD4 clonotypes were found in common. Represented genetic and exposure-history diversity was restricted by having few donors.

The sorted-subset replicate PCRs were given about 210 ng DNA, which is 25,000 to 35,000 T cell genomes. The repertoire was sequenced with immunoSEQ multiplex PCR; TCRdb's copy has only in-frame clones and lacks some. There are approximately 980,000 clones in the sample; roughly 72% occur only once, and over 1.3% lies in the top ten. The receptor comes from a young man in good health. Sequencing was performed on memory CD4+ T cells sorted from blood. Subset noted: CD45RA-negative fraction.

The CDR3 region has the DNA TGTGCCAGCCTACCGGGGGGCCGCTCCTACAATGAGCAGTTCTTC. Translating gives CASLPGGRSYNEQFF. The V gene is TRBV18, the J gene TRBJ2-1, with D tentatively TRBD2 (7 bases). The CDR3 runs to 15 residues. The V gene's germline CDR1 is KGHSH and CDR2 LQKENI. V was trimmed by 8 bases and J by 0 bases, leaving 14 bases between them.